Listed below are T cell receptor beta chains from one sample, sequenced in a study of cytomegalovirus exposure and HLA in healthy donors. The table came from immunoSEQ multiplex PCR; TCRdb's copy has only in-frame clones and leaves some out. The sample holds under 300,000 clones, 80% to 90% seen once. The sequenced sample consisted of PBMCs. The receptors stem from a woman younger than 35 in good health and CMV-seronegative. Both conserved end residues are part of each CDR3. Fields, in order: D gene, V gene, J gene, clone size, CDR3 DNA, CDR3 protein. The D gene is left open where the match is weak. Size is stated for part of the rows, as once, few or many counts, or as a class when the clone is expanded.

>.|TRBV18|TRBJ1-2|.
TGTGCCAGCTCACCGGGAGCCGGAGCTAACTATGGCTACACCTTC
CASSPGAGANYGYTF
>.|TRBV6-5|TRBJ2-5|.
TGTGCCAGCAGGGAGAGGTTCATAGAGACCCAGTACTTC
CASRERFIETQYF
>TRBD1|TRBV18|TRBJ2-1|.
TGTGCCAGCTCACCAGGGACAGGGGGTGAATTAGGGGATGAGCAGTTCTTC
CASSPGTGGELGDEQFF
>TRBD2|TRBV4-2|TRBJ2-2|.
TGTGCCAGCAGCCAAACGGGACTAGCGGGCACCGGGGAGCTGTTTTTT
CASSQTGLAGTGELFF
>TRBD1|TRBV19|TRBJ2-7|.
TGTGCCAGTACAGGGGGCACCCCCTACGAGCAGTACTTC
CASTGGTPYEQYF
>.|TRBV5-1|TRBJ1-2|.
TGCGCCAGCAGACTCAATAACTATGGCTACACCTTC
CASRLNNYGYTF
>TRBD1|TRBV5-1|TRBJ2-6|.
TGCGCCAGCAGAATCCCGATAGGGGACAGGGGCTTTGGGGCCAACGTCCTGACTTTC
CASRIPIGDRGFGANVLTF
>.|TRBV11-3|TRBJ1-2|.
TGTGCCAGCAGCTTAGGATCTGGTACGGGAGGCTACACCTTC
CASSLGSGTGGYTF
>.|TRBV30|TRBJ1-3|.
TGTGCCTGGAGCCTATCGGGGGGCTCTGGAAACACCATATATTTT
CAWSLSGGSGNTIYF
>TRBD1|TRBV27|TRBJ2-3|.
TGTGCCAGCAGCAAGGGACAGGAAGGAGATACGCAGTATTTT
CASSKGQEGDTQYF
>.|TRBV14|TRBJ1-1|.
TGTGCCAGCAGCCAAGAGGGCTTGAACACTGAAGCTTTCTTT
CASSQEGLNTEAFF
>.|TRBV2|TRBJ2-7|.
TGTGCCAGCAAAATAACTTACTCCTACGAGCAGTACTTC
CASKITYSYEQYF
>.|TRBV10-2|TRBJ2-2|.
TGCGCCAGCAGTATACAGGGATCGAACACCGGGGAGCTGTTTTTT
CASSIQGSNTGELFF
>TRBD1|TRBV9|TRBJ1-4|few
TGTGCCAGCACCAAGGGGGACAGCGGTGAAAAACTGTTTTTT
CASTKGDSGEKLFF
>TRBD1|TRBV5-1|TRBJ2-3|.
TGCGCCAGCAGCCCACAGGGGACCACAGATACGCAGTATTTT
CASSPQGTTDTQYF
>.|TRBV5-1|TRBJ1-1|.
TGCGCCAGCAGCTTGGGGCAGGGCGCCGAAGCTTTCTTT
CASSLGQGAEAFF
>.|TRBV28|TRBJ1-5|.
TGTGCCAGCAGTTTGACAGGTTACCAGCATTTT
CASSLTGYQHF